These 6 T cell receptor beta chains were all obtained from the same sample, sequenced in a study of technical replicates of blood from a handful of donors. Sequenced by immunoSEQ multiplex PCR; TCRdb stores in-frame clones only, minus some. The sample includes around 100,000 clones, approximately 95% of them seen just once. The sequencing sample was made of T cells isolated from PBMCs. The receptors derive from a human donor in good health.

The V and J genes are TRBV6-6 and TRBJ2-7; 13 positions agree with TRBD2. This CDR3 is built from 15 residues. Germline V lookup: CDR1 MNHNY, CDR2 SVGAGI (reference sequence). After removal of 7 bases from V and 1 base from J, the junction contained 4 bases not matched to a gene. The CDR3 sequence: CASNRLAGGSYEQYF. The CDR3 DNA is TGTGCCAGCAACAGACTAGCGGGAGGTTCCTACGAGCAGTACTTC.

The chain links TRBV7-2 to TRBJ2-3, with TRBD1 matching over 10 bases. Germline-derived CDR1 and CDR2 are SGHTA and FQGNSA. The V gene end was trimmed by 6 bases and the J gene end by 2 bases; junction bases not matched to a gene: 11. The CDR3 is 17 residues long. The CDR3 loop is CASRPLGQGGFTDTQYF. The CDR3 DNA is TGTGCCAGCAGACCCCTTGGACAGGGGGGTTTCACAGATACGCAGTATTTT. The full variable domain, with the rest looked up from reference TRBV7-2 and TRBJ2-3, is GAGVSQSPSNKVTEKGKDVELRCDPISGHTALYWYRQSLGQGLEFLIYFQGNSAPDKSGLPSDRFSAERTGGSVSTLTIQRTQQEDSAVYLCASRPLGQGGFTDTQYFGPGTRLTVL.

The CDR3 nucleotides are TGTGCCAGCAGCTTAGCGCTTCTTGGGACTAGCGCCTCCTACGAGCAGTACTTC. Protein product: CASSLALLGTSASYEQYF. The gene calls are TRBV7-2 and TRBJ2-7; 10 nucleotides align to TRBD2. The CDR3 is 18 residues long. CDR1 SGHTA and CDR2 FQGNSA come from the germline V gene. V lost 0 bases, J lost 0 bases, and 8 bases stayed unmatched.

This sequence joins TRBV5-1 and TRBJ1-1; TRBD1 agrees at 9 bases. The V gene's germline CDR1 is SGHRS and CDR2 YFSETQ. CDR3 length equals 12 residues. J gave up 7 bases and V 3 bases, and 1 base lay outside the gene matches. The CDR3 reads CASSWDRDEAFF. CDR3 DNA sequence: TGCGCCAGCAGCTGGGACAGGGATGAAGCTTTCTTT.

The chain employs TRBV5-6 and TRBJ2-5; 10 nucleotides line up with TRBD1. This CDR3 comprises 15 residues. After removal of 4 bases from V and 3 bases from J, the junction contained 6 bases not matched to a gene. Per the germline V gene, CDR1 is SGHDT and CDR2 is YYEEEE. CDR3 amino acids: CASSLLGTGEETQYF. CDR3 in DNA: TGTGCCAGCAGCCTACTCGGGACAGGGGAAGAGACCCAGTACTTC.

The chain recombines TRBV6-6 with TRBJ2-5, with D unresolved. The CDR3 runs 12 residues. The germline gives CDR1 MNHNY, CDR2 SVGAGI (reference sequence). Trimming shortened V by 3 bases and J by 5 bases, and 7 bases separated the two germline ends. The CDR3: CASSYQEETQYF. CDR3 bases: TGTGCCAGCAGTTATCAAGAGGAGACCCAGTACTTC.